This TCR beta chain was retrieved from a study of shared clonotypes between healthy human individuals. As for the study in general: The donors, a couple of women and a few men, were aged 18 to 49.

Libraries were prepared by immunoSEQ multiplex PCR; TCRdb keeps only in-frame clonotypes and omits some of them. The repertoire holds about 2.1 million clones, with about 93% as singletons. As for this clone: Its antigen is not known.

The germline gives CDR1 SGHRS, CDR2 YFSETQ. The CDR3 runs to 14 residues. V was trimmed by 0 bases and J by 2 bases, leaving 8 bases between them. Study-level points and caveats: Memory subsets had estimated richness that was generally smaller than that of naive subsets. Naive CD4 clonotypes were shared across several donors at about 5.2%. Against clonotypes common to all four donors, non-shared ones had lower generation probabilities.

CD8 cells classed as naive were CD45RO-negative and positively selected for CCR7, excluding terminally differentiated effector memory CD45RA+ cells. This sequence joins TRBV5-1 and TRBJ1-1, with unresolved D. The source of this sequence is a man younger than 30 in good health. Some clones in this sample may be carry-over from other donors' samples. Sequencing input: naive CD8+ T cells from PBMCs. The CDR3 spells CASSLAAANTEAFF. The CDR3 coding sequence is TGCGCCAGCAGCTTGGCGGCGGCTAACACTGAAGCTTTCTTT.